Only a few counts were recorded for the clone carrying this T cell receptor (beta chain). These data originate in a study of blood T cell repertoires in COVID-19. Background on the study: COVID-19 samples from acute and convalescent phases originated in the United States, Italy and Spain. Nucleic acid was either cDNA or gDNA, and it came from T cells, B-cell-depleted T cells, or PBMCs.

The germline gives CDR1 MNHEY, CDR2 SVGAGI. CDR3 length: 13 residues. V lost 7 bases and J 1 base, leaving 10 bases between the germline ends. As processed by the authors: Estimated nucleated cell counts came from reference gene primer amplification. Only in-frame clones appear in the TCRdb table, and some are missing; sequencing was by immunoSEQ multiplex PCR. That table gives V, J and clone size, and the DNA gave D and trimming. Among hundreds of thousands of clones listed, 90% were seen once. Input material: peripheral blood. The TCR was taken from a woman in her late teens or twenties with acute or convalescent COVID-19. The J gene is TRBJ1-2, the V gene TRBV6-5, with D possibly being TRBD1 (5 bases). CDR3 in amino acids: CASIGRVNYGYTF. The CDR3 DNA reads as TGTGCCAGCATAGGCAGGGTTAACTATGGCTACACCTTC.